This entry is about one T cell receptor (beta chain). Antigen unknown. This record belongs to a study of fetal regulatory T cell absence and autoimmunity. Study context: Exocrine pancreas autoimmunity occurred in IPEX patients lacking clinical diabetes. Findings and limits, study-wide: In IPEX syndrome, oligoclonal enrichment was read as supporting prenatal antigen-driven autoimmunity in the pancreas.

Germline values: CDR1 ENHRY, CDR2 SYGVKD. V gave up 4 bases and J gave up 3 bases, with 9 bases separating them. The length of the CDR3 is 14 residues. Only in-frame clones appear in the TCRdb table, and some are missing; sequencing was by immunoSEQ multiplex PCR. The repertoire holds approximately 94,000 clones, 60% to 80% seen once, with less than 2.5% in the top ten. Sequenced: pancreas tissue. This sequence was found in a male donor with IPEX syndrome. The chain couples TRBV10-3 to TRBJ2-2, with TRBD2 as a possible D gene (5 bases). CDR3 nucleotides: TGTGCCATCAGTGGAGGGAGAGACACCGGGGAGCTGTTTTTT. Protein product: CAISGGRDTGELFF.